The clone carrying this T cell receptor (beta chain) was observed at least ten times. Its antigen is as yet unknown. The record originates from a study of T cells in Graves' hyperthyroidism and ophthalmopathy. Across the whole study: Once the initial diagnosis was made, peripheral blood was obtained before any treatment. Study-wide points: The authors' 13 V-J model separated ophthalmopathy from stable hyperthyroidism.

These patients, aged 18 to 65, had recently diagnosed hyperthyroidism lasting under 2 months. Patients were excluded because of uncontrolled infection, other autoimmune disease, pregnancy or lactation. TCR beta CDR3 regions were amplified from RNA transcripts. First-round RT-PCR with HTBI primers amplified the TCR CDR3 region. TCRdb re-called the multiplex PCR reads with MiXCR, one entry per CDR3 protein. Counted here are roughly 110,000 distinct CDR3 sequences, 15% to 20% occurring once; the ten biggest clones make up about 40%. Sequencing input: blood. The receptor comes from a woman between 45 and 65 years old with Graves' hyperthyroidism.

The CDR3 DNA follows: TGTGCCAGCAGTGGGGACACCCATCAGCCCCAGCATTTT. Its protein product is CASSGDTHQPQHF. The chain combines TRBV28 with TRBJ1-5, with D perhaps matching TRBD1 (6 bases). Germline-derived CDR1 and CDR2 are MDHEN and SYDVKM. This CDR3 comprises 13 residues. Trimming stripped 5 bases from V and 5 bases from J, with 10 bases between.